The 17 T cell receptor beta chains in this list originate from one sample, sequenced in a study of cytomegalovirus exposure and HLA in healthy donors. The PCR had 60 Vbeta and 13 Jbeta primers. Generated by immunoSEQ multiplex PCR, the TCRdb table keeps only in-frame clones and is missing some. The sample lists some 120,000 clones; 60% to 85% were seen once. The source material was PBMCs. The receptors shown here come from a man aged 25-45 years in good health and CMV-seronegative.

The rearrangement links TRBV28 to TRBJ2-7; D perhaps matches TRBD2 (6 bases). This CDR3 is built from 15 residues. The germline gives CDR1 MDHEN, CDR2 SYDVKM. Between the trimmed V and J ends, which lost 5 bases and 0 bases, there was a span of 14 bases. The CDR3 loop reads CASSNAGRNSYEQYF. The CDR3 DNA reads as TGTGCCAGCAGTAATGCGGGACGGAACTCCTACGAGCAGTACTTC.

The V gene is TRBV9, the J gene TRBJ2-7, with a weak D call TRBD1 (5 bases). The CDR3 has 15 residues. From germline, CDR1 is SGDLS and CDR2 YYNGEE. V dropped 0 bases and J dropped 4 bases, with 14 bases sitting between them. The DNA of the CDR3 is TGTGCCAGCAGCGTAGGTGAGGCAGGGTCGTACGAGCAGTACTTC. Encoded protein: CASSVGEAGSYEQYF.

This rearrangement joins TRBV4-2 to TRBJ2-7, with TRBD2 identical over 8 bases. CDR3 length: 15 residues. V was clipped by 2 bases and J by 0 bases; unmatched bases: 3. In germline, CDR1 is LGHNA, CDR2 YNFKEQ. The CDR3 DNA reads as TGTGCCAGCAGCCAACTGGCGGGGGGCTCCTACGAGCAGTACTTC. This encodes CASSQLAGGSYEQYF.

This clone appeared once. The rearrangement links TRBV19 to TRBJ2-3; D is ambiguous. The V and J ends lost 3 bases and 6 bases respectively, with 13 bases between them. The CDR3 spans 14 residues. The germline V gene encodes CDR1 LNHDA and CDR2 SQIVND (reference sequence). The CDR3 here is CASSIYSPRDTQYF. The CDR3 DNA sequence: TGTGCCAGTAGTATCTATTCTCCCCGCGATACGCAGTATTTT.

CDR3 nucleotides: TGTGCCAGCAGCTTAGGATGGGGGACAGAGAAGTACGAGCAGTACTTC. It encodes CASSLGWGTEKYEQYF. The chain combines TRBV11-2 with TRBJ2-7; 7 positions agree with TRBD1. Looked up from germline, CDR1 is SGHAT and CDR2 is FQNNGV. This CDR3 region has 16 residues. Trimming at V came to 1 base and at J to 4 bases, leaving 10 bases not matched to a gene.

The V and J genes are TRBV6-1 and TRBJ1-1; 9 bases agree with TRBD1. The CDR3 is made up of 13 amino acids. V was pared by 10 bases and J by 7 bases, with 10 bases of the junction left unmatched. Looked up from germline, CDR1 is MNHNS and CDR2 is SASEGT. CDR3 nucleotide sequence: TGTGCCACTAAAACGGGACAGGGAATTGAAGCTTTCTTT. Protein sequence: CATKTGQGIEAFF.

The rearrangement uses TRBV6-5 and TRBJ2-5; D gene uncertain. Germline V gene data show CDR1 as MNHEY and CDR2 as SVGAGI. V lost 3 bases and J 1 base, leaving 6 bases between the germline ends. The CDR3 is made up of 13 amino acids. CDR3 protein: CASSYPGQETQYF. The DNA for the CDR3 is TGTGCCAGCAGTTATCCCGGCCAAGAGACCCAGTACTTC.

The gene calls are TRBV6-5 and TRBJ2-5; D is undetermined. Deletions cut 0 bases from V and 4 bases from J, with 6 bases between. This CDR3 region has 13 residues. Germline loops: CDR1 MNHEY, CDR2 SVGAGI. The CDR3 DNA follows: TGTGCCAGCAGTTACTCTAGCACAGAGACCCAGTACTTC. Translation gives CASSYSSTETQYF.

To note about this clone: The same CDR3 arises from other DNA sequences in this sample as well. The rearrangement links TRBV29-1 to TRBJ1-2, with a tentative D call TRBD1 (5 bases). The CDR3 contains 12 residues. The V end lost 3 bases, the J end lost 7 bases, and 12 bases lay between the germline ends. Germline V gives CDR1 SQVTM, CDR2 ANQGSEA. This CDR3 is CSVEGSGGGYTF. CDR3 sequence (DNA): TGCAGCGTTGAGGGCTCGGGGGGTGGCTACACCTTC.

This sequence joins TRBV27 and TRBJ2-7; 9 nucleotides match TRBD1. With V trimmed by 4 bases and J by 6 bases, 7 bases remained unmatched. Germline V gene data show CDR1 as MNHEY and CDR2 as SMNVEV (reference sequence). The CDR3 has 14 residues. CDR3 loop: CASSSWTGDREQYF. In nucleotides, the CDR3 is TGTGCCAGCAGTTCATGGACAGGGGATCGCGAGCAGTACTTC.

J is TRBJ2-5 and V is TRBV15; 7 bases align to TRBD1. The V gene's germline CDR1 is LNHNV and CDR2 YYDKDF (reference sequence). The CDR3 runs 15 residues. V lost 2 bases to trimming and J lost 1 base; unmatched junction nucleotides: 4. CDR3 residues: CATSRTQGTQETQYF. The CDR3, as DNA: TGTGCCACCAGCAGAACACAGGGGACCCAAGAGACCCAGTACTTC.

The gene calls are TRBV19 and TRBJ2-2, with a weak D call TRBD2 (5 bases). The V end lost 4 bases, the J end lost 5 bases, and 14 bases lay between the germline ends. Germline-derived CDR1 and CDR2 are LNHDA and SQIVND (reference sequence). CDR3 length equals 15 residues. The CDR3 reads CASSSGLERTGELFF. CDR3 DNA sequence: TGTGCCAGTAGTAGCGGACTGGAAAGAACCGGGGAGCTGTTTTTT.

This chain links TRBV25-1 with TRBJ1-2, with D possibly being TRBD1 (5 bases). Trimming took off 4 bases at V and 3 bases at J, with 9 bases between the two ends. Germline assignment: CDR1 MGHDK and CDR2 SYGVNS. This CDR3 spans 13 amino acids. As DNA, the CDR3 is TGTGCCAGCAGTGGCGGCAGGGACTATGGCTACACCTTC. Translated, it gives CASSGGRDYGYTF.

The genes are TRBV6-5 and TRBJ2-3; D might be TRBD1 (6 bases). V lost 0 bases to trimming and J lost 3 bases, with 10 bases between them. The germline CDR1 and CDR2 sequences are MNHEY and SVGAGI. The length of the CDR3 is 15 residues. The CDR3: CASSYSGARTDTQYF. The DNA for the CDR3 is TGTGCCAGCAGTTACTCGGGGGCTCGGACAGATACGCAGTATTTT.

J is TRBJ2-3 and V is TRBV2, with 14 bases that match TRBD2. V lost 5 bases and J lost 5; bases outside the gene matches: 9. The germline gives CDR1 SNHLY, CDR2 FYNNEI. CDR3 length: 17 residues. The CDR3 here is CASSPSGTSGRIDTQYF. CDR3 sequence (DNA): TGTGCCAGCAGTCCTTCCGGGACTAGCGGGAGAATAGATACGCAGTATTTT.

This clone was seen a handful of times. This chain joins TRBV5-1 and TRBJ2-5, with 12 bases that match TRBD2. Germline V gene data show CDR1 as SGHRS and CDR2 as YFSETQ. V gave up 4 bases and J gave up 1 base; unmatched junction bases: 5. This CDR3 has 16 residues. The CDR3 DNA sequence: TGCGCCAGCAGCCCGCGGACTAGCGGGATCCAAGAGACCCAGTACTTC. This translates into CASSPRTSGIQETQYF.

CDR3 sequence reads: CASSLANSPLHF. CDR3 coding DNA: TGTGCCAGCAGTTTAGCGAATTCACCCCTCCACTTT. The J gene is TRBJ1-6, the V gene TRBV28; D is unresolved. Germline CDR1 MDHEN, CDR2 SYDVKM. Trimming removed 2 bases at V and 7 bases at J, with 3 bases between. The CDR3 extends over 12 amino acids. The variable domain in full, with the rest retrieved from reference TRBV28 and TRBJ1-6, is DVKVTQSSRYLVKRTGEKVFLECVQDMDHENMFWYRQDPGLGLRLIYFSYDVKMKEKGDIPEGYSVSREKKERFSLILESASTNQTSMYLCASSLANSPLHFGNGTRLTVT.